This passage covers 22 T cell receptor beta chains from one sample sequenced in a study of T cell responses to AZD1222 COVID-19 vaccine. TCRdb keeps only in-frame clones here, not all; method: immunoSEQ multiplex PCR. The sample lists over 95,000 clones; roughly 85% were seen once. Specimen: peripheral blood, collected on day 0 of AZD1222 vaccination. All receptors come from an adult in good health.

The chain links TRBV19 to TRBJ2-1, with D perhaps matching TRBD2 (6 bases). Trimming removed 5 bases from V and 0 bases from J, with 11 bases in between. Looked up from germline, CDR1 is LNHDA and CDR2 is SQIVND (reference sequence). The CDR3 has 15 residues. The CDR3 loop reads CASSASGSSYNEQFF. DNA of the CDR3: TGTGCCAGTAGTGCCTCCGGGAGCTCCTACAATGAGCAGTTCTTC.

The chain uses TRBV7-2 and TRBJ2-1, with 12 positions matching TRBD2. Trimming took 6 bases from V and 9 from J; bases not matched to a gene: 6. This CDR3 comprises 14 residues. The germline CDR1 and CDR2 sequences are SGHTA and FQGNSA. The CDR3 DNA follows: TGTGCCAGCAGGTCTAGCGGGAGGGAGAGTGAGCAGTTCTTC. Translated, it gives CASRSSGRESEQFF.

This chain joins TRBV7-2 and TRBJ2-2; D is possibly TRBD2 (7 bases). The germline V and J ends were trimmed by 5 bases and 0 bases, with 19 bases remaining between them. The germline V gene encodes CDR1 SGHTA and CDR2 FQGNSA. This CDR3 contains 18 residues. This CDR3 reads CASSPRGAASANTGELFF. The CDR3 coding sequence is TGTGCCAGCAGCCCCCGGGGGGCGGCAAGTGCGAACACCGGGGAGCTGTTTTTT.

The rearrangement joins TRBV15 to TRBJ1-4; weak D call: TRBD1 (5 bases). The CDR3 covers 15 residues. V shed 0 bases and J shed 7 bases, with 12 bases lying between them. The germline V gene encodes CDR1 LNHNV and CDR2 YYDKDF (reference sequence). In nucleotides, the CDR3 is TGTGCCACCAGCAGAGATCTCCAGGGAGGTGAAAAACTGTTTTTT. This translates into CATSRDLQGGEKLFF.

This chain joins TRBV21-1 and TRBJ2-7; the table's D gene call, TRBD2, was not cross checked with the DNA. TRBV21-1 is a documented pseudogene. This CDR3 comprises 16 residues. The DNA for the CDR3 is TGTGCCAGCAGCAAATTCCGGGACTACCCCCTGGTTGAGCAGTACGTC. Amino acids: CASSKFRDYPLVEQYV.

The rearrangement links TRBV18 to TRBJ2-1, with D perhaps matching TRBD1 or TRBD2 (6 bases each). Germline V gene sequence: CDR1 KGHSH, CDR2 LQKENI. V lost 3 bases and J 4 bases, leaving 16 bases between the germline ends. The CDR3 length is 16 residues. The CDR3 nucleotides read TGTGCCAGCTCACCTACGGGACAACTAGCTTACAATGAGCAGTTCTTC. Encoded protein: CASSPTGQLAYNEQFF. Complete variable domain (other parts from reference TRBV18 and TRBJ2-1): NAGVMQNPRHLVRRRGQEARLRCSPMKGHSHVYWYRQLPEEGLKFMVYLQKENIIDESGMPKERFSAEFPKEGPSILRIQQVVRGDSAAYFCASSPTGQLAYNEQFFGPGTRLTVL.

The count of this clone is one. This chain connects TRBV6-5 to TRBJ1-3, with 8 bases that match TRBD1. The V and J ends lost 2 bases and 4 bases, in that order; junction bases with no gene match: 7. The CDR3 runs 16 residues. Germline V gives CDR1 MNHEY, CDR2 SVGAGI. CDR3 sequence reads: CASSYTGQGRGNTIYF. The CDR3 nucleotides are TGTGCCAGCAGTTACACCGGACAGGGACGGGGAAACACCATATATTTT.

The chain has TRBV25-1 and TRBJ1-4; D not certain. Germline CDR1 and CDR2: MGHDK and SYGVNS. This CDR3 has 11 residues. Trimming took 6 bases from V and 4 from J, leaving 3 bases between them. CDR3 bases: TGTGCCAGCAGCCTTAATGAAAAACTGTTTTTT. As protein: CASSLNEKLFF. Together with reference TRBV25-1 and TRBJ1-4, the CDR3 gives the full variable domain: EADIYQTPRYLVIGTGKKITLECSQTMGHDKMYWYQQDPGMELHLIHYSYGVNSTEKGDLSSESTVSRIRTEHFPLTLESARPSHTSQYLCASSLNEKLFFGSGTQLSVL.

V and J are TRBV20-1 and TRBJ1-5; tentatively, D is TRBD1 (6 bases). V gave up 3 bases and J gave up 9 bases, with 12 bases separating them. The CDR3 loop spans 12 amino acids. Per germline, CDR1 DFQATT and CDR2 SNEGSKA (reference sequence). CDR3 amino acids: CSASSGEGPQHF. Written as DNA, the CDR3 is TGCAGTGCTAGTTCAGGGGAAGGGCCCCAGCATTTT.

The CDR3 is CSGTDRNYGYTF. The CDR3 DNA sequence: TGCAGCGGAACGGACAGAAACTATGGCTACACCTTC. The V call is TRBV29-1, the J call TRBJ1-2, with TRBD1 as a possible D gene (6 bases). The V gene lost 7 bases and the J gene lost 2 bases, with 11 bases spanning the gap. The CDR3 loop spans 12 amino acids. Germline CDR1 reads SQVTM; CDR2 reads ANQGSEA.

The rearrangement links TRBV28 to TRBJ1-5; 8 bases fit TRBD1. J lost 6 bases, V lost 2 bases, and 6 bases had no gene match. CDR3 size: 15 residues. The germline V gene has CDR1 MDHEN and CDR2 SYDVKM. The CDR3 here is CASSLRQGAGQPQHF. The CDR3, as DNA: TGTGCCAGCAGTTTACGCCAGGGGGCGGGTCAGCCCCAGCATTTT.

This chain uses TRBV7-3 with TRBJ2-1, with 9 bases fitting TRBD1. J lost 7 bases, V lost 5 bases, and 12 bases had no gene match. Germline-derived CDR1 and CDR2 are SGHTA and FQGTGA. The CDR3 is 16 amino acids. The CDR3 DNA follows: TGTGCCAGCAGCCCCAGGGGGACAGGGACCGGGAATGAGCAGTTCTTC. Its protein product is CASSPRGTGTGNEQFF.

The rearrangement uses TRBV30 and TRBJ1-5; no definite D call. Germline-derived CDR1 and CDR2 are GTSNPN and SVGIG (reference sequence). Trimming pared 3 bases from V and 7 bases from J, leaving 10 bases between. The CDR3 sequence is 12 residues long. The DNA of the CDR3 is TGTGCCTGGAGCGGCCTATACCAGCCCCAGCATTTT. Protein sequence: CAWSGLYQPQHF.

J is TRBJ2-7 and V is TRBV18, with D unclear. This CDR3 region has 14 residues. Germline V lookup: CDR1 KGHSH, CDR2 LQKENI. V was clipped by 3 bases and J by 2 bases, with 11 bases between them. In DNA, the CDR3 is TGTGCCAGCTCACCGGTCCAGACGGCCTACGAGCAGTACGTC. It yields the protein CASSPVQTAYEQYV.

This clone was seen just once. The rearrangement joins TRBV5-1 to TRBJ2-3; the match to TRBD2 covers 7 bases. Trimming at V came to 6 bases and at J to 4 bases, leaving 11 bases not matched to a gene. This CDR3 is 15 amino acids long. Per germline, CDR1 SGHRS and CDR2 YFSETQ. The CDR3 DNA sequence: TGCGCCAGCAAAACTCTCCCCCGGGGGGCAGATACGCAGTATTTT. Protein sequence: CASKTLPRGADTQYF.

The genes are TRBV10-3 and TRBJ2-1, with TRBD1 matching over 7 bases. Losses at the gene ends were 6 bases for V and 7 bases for J; bases not matched to a gene: 6. The germline V gene has CDR1 ENHRY and CDR2 SYGVKD. This CDR3 comprises 13 residues. The CDR3 here is CAISPTGMNEQFF. The CDR3 nucleotides are TGTGCCATCAGCCCGACAGGGATGAATGAGCAGTTCTTC.

The chain uses TRBV7-2 and TRBJ1-3, with D maybe TRBD1 (5 bases). The V end lost 0 bases, the J end lost 4 bases, and 10 bases lay between the germline ends. Germline loops: CDR1 SGHTA, CDR2 FQGNSA. This CDR3 spans 15 amino acids. The DNA of the CDR3 is TGTGCCAGCAGCTTAGCGCTGGGGCCAGGAAACACCATATATTTT. This translates into CASSLALGPGNTIYF.

The J gene is TRBJ1-5, the V gene TRBV18; D is uncertain. The V end was cut by 0 bases, the J end by 6 bases, with 15 bases between. The length of the CDR3 is 16 residues. Germline CDR1 and CDR2: KGHSH and LQKENI. The chain's CDR3 is CASSPPSKSYTQPQHF. The CDR3 DNA is TGTGCCAGCTCACCACCTAGCAAAAGCTACACTCAGCCCCAGCATTTT. Full variable domain (missing parts from reference TRBV18 and TRBJ1-5): NAGVMQNPRHLVRRRGQEARLRCSPMKGHSHVYWYRQLPEEGLKFMVYLQKENIIDESGMPKERFSAEFPKEGPSILRIQQVVRGDSAAYFCASSPPSKSYTQPQHFGDGTRLSIL.

CDR3 sequence: CAIMGQGNTEAFF. Written as DNA, the CDR3 is TGTGCCATCATGGGACAGGGGAACACTGAAGCTTTCTTT. This chain uses TRBV10-3 with TRBJ1-1, with 9 bases matching TRBD1. The CDR3 covers 13 residues. CDR1 and CDR2 (germline): ENHRY, SYGVKD. V was clipped by 7 bases and J by 1 base; unmatched bases: 1.

The chain combines TRBV27 with TRBJ1-2; the D gene is possibly TRBD1 (5 bases). The germline V gene encodes CDR1 MNHEY and CDR2 SMNVEV (reference sequence). Trimming stripped 2 bases from V and 4 bases from J, with 14 bases between. This CDR3 is built from 15 residues. CDR3 region: CASSLAQGLIYGYTF. In nucleotides, the CDR3 is TGTGCCAGCAGTTTAGCGCAGGGACTAATCTATGGCTACACCTTC.

The chain has TRBV5-6 and TRBJ1-2, with a tentative D call TRBD1 (5 bases). Germline assignment: CDR1 SGHDT and CDR2 YYEEEE. The CDR3 is 16 residues long. V was shortened by 3 bases and J by 5 bases, with 20 bases between the two germline ends. CDR3 amino acids: CASSSSRGEKGYGYTF. CDR3 DNA: TGTGCCAGCAGCTCTTCCAGAGGGGAGAAGGGGTATGGCTACACCTTC. Variable domain in full (rest from reference TRBV5-6 and TRBJ1-2): DAGVTQSPTHLIKTRGQQVTLRCSPKSGHDTVSWYQQALGQGPQFIFQYYEEEERQRGNFPDRFSGHQFPNYSSELNVNALLLGDSALYLCASSSSRGEKGYGYTFGSGTRLTVV.

The gene calls are TRBV18 and TRBJ1-5; tentative D call: TRBD1 (6 bases). V lost 2 bases and J 5 bases, leaving 13 bases between the germline ends. Germline V gene data show CDR1 as KGHSH and CDR2 as LQKENI. The CDR3 is 15 amino acids. The CDR3 region has the DNA TGTGCCAGCTCACCAACTAGGAACAGGGATCAGCCCCAGCATTTT. It encodes CASSPTRNRDQPQHF.